This entry features one T cell receptor (beta chain) sequence. The sample originates from a study of blood T cell repertoires in COVID-19. Study at large: Collection of acute and convalescent COVID-19 samples took place in the United States, Italy and Spain. PBMCs, B-cell-depleted T cells, or T cells provided the cDNA or gDNA that made up the material.

Per the original methods: For nucleated cells, counts were estimated from reference gene primer amplification. TCRdb keeps only in-frame clones here, not all; method: immunoSEQ multiplex PCR. Clonal size and the V and J genes are those of that table, whereas D and trimming came from the DNA. The data contain around 100,000 clones, less than 90% of them singletons. Trimming took off 7 bases at V and 4 bases at J, with 8 bases between the two ends. CDR1 MNHEY and CDR2 SVGAGI come from the germline V gene. This CDR3 is 12 amino acids long. Sequencing was performed on peripheral blood. This receptor was obtained from a man older than 75 with acute or convalescent COVID-19. The chain is built from TRBV6-5 and TRBJ1-5; unclear D gene. The CDR3 region has the DNA TGTGCCAGCACTACTGCTAATCAGCCCCAGCATTTT. It yields the protein CASTTANQPQHF.